These T cell receptor beta chains were read from a single sample in a study of CXCR3-negative and CXCR3-positive naive CD8 T cells. From the 5' RACE reads, TCRdb lists one entry per CDR3 protein and no DNA. The sample table sets out under 60,000 distinct CDR3 sequences. Sequenced input: naive CXCR3+ CD8+ T cells from blood. Receptors originate from a human donor in good health. Some clones in this sample may be carry-over from other donors' samples. Each CDR3 is given with its conserved first and last residue.

>18|TRBV10-3|TRBJ2-3
CAISESRALAKGTDTQYF
>19|TRBV5-1|TRBJ1-1
CASSLAGQGVRGMNTEAFF
>15|TRBV3-1|TRBJ2-7
CASSQGQGGIDEQYF
>17|TRBV5-1|TRBJ1-1
CASSSGLDGSMNTEAFF
>12|TRBV7-9|TRBJ2-7
CASSGTNHEQYF
>13|TRBV7-9|TRBJ2-3
CASSLMGTDTQYF
>13|TRBV15|TRBJ2-4
CATSQGEQNIQYF
>14|TRBV29-1|TRBJ2-7
CSAHTVRFSYEQYF
>15|TRBV18|TRBJ2-3
CASSPEGLSTDTQYF
>15|TRBV6-4|TRBJ2-3
CASSDSSGGADTQYF
>16|TRBV7-8|TRBJ2-1
CASSQGTGASYNEQFF
>16|TRBV7-2|TRBJ2-2
CASSLPQGTNTGELFF
>16|TRBV12-3/TRBV12-4|TRBJ2-1
CASSPNSGFSYNEQFF
>17|TRBV5-6|TRBJ2-6
CASSSWDGSSGANVLTF
>13|TRBV27|TRBJ2-1
CATRDRGYNEQFF
>15|TRBV7-8|TRBJ1-5
CASSLGGGSNQPQHF
>16|TRBV27|TRBJ2-7
CASSFSGRRSSYEQYF
>14|TRBV7-9|TRBJ1-1
CASSLRTGLTEAFF
>15|TRBV27|TRBJ2-7
CASSLRTGSSYEQYF
>16|TRBV19|TRBJ1-1
CASSTRQGAEDTEAFF
>12|TRBV29-1|TRBJ2-2
CSVRGQTGELFF
>15|TRBV7-6|TRBJ2-2
CASSFYGENTGELFF
>16|TRBV7-6|TRBJ2-3
CASSLPIGGETDTQYF
>16|TRBV11-2|TRBJ2-3
CASSLDPSGASDTQYF
>15|TRBV7-3|TRBJ2-5
CASSLTSGGRETQYF
>16|TRBV7-2|TRBJ2-7
CASSLDRVAGEGEQYF
>16|TRBV24-1|TRBJ2-1
CATSDYGTGVYNEQFF
>13|TRBV14|TRBJ2-7
CASSQIPSDEQYF